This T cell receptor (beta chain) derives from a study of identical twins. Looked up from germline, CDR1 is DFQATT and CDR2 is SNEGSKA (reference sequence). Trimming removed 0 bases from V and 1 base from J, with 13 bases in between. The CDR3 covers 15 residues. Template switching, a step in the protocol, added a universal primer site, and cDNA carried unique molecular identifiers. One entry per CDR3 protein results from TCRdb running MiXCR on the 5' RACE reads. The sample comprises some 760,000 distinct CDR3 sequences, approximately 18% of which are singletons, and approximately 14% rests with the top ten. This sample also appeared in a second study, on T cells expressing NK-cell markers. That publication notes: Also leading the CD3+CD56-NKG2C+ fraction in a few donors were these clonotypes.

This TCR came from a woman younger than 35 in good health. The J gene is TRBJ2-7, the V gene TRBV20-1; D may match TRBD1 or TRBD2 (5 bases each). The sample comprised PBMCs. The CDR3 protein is CSARDARGNSYEQYF. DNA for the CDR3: TGCAGTGCTAGAGATGCGAGGGGAAATTCCTACGAGCAGTACTTC.